This T cell receptor beta chain was profiled in a study of blood T cell repertoires in COVID-19. Overall study: Researchers got acute and convalescent COVID-19 samples from the United States, Italy and Spain. The analysed material was cDNA or gDNA that came from T cells, B-cell-depleted T cells, or PBMCs.

Authors' methods: Amplifying reference gene primers gave estimates of nucleated cell counts. Assay used: immunoSEQ multiplex PCR; TCRdb lists only in-frame clones, some missing. V, J and clone size are those of that table, while D and trimming were read from the DNA. The repertoire includes around 270,000 clones, 75% to 90% of them detected once, and approximately 2% sits in the top ten. The sequenced material came from peripheral blood. This TCR was sampled from a man aged 25-40 years with active or convalescent COVID-19.

In nucleotides, the CDR3 is TGTGCCAGCAGCCCGTGGACAGTGAGCAATGAAAAACTGTTTTTT. Amino acids: CASSPWTVSNEKLFF. This chain uses TRBV11-3 with TRBJ1-4; possible D gene TRBD1, 6 bases. CDR3 length: 15 residues. CDR1 and CDR2 (germline): SGHNT, YENEEA. The germline V and J ends were trimmed by 5 bases and 5 bases, with 15 bases remaining between them.